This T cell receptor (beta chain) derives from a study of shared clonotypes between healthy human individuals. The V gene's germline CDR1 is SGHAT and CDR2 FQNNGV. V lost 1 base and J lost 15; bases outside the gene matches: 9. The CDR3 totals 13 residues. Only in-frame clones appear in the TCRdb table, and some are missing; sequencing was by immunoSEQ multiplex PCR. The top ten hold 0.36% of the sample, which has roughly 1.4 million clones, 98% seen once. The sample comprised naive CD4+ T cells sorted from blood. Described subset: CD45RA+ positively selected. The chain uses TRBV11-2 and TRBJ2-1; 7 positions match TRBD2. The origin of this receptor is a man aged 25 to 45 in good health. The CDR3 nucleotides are TGTGCCAGCAGCTTAGTTGCGGGAGTGGTTGGGTTCTTC. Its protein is CASSLVAGVVGFF.